A selection of T cell receptor beta chains follows, all from one sample in a study of a mutant IDH1 vaccine in newly diagnosed glioma. Their target antigens are unknown. Some clones are missing from TCRdb's copy, which holds only in-frame ones; the method was immunoSEQ multiplex PCR. The data contain over 50,000 clones, approximately 80% of them singletons. The specimen was PBMCs, collected from a glioma patient whose treatment included an IDH1 peptide vaccine. The receptors were sampled from a man aged 25 to 40 with glioma. Each CDR3 is given with its conserved first and last residue. A D gene is named only where the DNA matches it firmly. Clone size, where shown, is once, few, many, or a class for clones that have expanded.

TRBV2	TRBD1	few	TRBJ1-5	CASRAGTGNQPQHF	TGTGCCAGCAGGGCCGGGACAGGGAATCAGCCCCAGCATTTT
TRBV19	-	once	TRBJ2-1	CASSIFGYNEQFF	TGTGCCAGTAGTATTTTTGGTTACAATGAGCAGTTCTTC
TRBV27	-	-	TRBJ1-5	CASGEGTKQPQHF	TGTGCCAGCGGCGAGGGGACAAAGCAGCCCCAGCATTTT
TRBV5-6	-	-	TRBJ2-2	CASSFQGYTGELFF	TGTGCCAGCAGCTTCCAGGGATACACCGGGGAGCTGTTTTTT
TRBV29-1	-	few	TRBJ1-1	CSGGRESTEAFF	TGCAGCGGGGGCAGGGAGAGCACTGAAGCTTTCTTT
TRBV6-4	TRBD2	once	TRBJ2-2	CASRLAGGDGELFF	TGTGCCAGCAGGCTAGCGGGGGGCGACGGGGAGCTGTTTTTT
TRBV5-8	-	-	TRBJ1-2	CASSLTDSYYGYTF	TGTGCCAGCAGCTTGACAGACTCCTACTATGGCTACACCTTC
TRBV5-1	-	few	TRBJ1-5	CASSLDGVQPQHF	TGCGCCAGCAGCTTGGATGGTGTTCAGCCCCAGCATTTT
TRBV5-1	-	-	TRBJ1-1	CASSLVGEEIEAFF	TGCGCCAGCAGCTTGGTAGGGGAAGAGATTGAAGCTTTCTTT
TRBV2	-	-	TRBJ1-5	CASTRQSTNQPQHF	TGTGCCAGCACCCGACAGAGTACTAATCAGCCCCAGCATTTT
TRBV5-1	-	-	TRBJ1-1	CASSLPGRSTEAFF	TGCGCCAGCAGCTTGCCGGGAAGGAGCACTGAAGCTTTCTTT
TRBV19	TRBD1	-	TRBJ2-7	CASSRGQGMFSEQYF	TGTGCCAGTAGCCGAGGACAGGGAATGTTTTCCGAGCAGTACTTC
TRBV2	TRBD1	-	TRBJ2-3	CASLPDRLTSTDTQYF	TGTGCCAGCCTACCGGACAGGTTAACTAGCACAGATACGCAGTATTTT
TRBV7-9	-	-	TRBJ2-1	CASSASGGREFNEQFF	TGTGCCAGCAGCGCGAGTGGGGGCAGGGAGTTTAATGAGCAGTTCTTC
TRBV5-1	TRBD1	-	TRBJ2-1	CASRAGTGGGEQFF	TGCGCCAGCAGGGCCGGGACAGGGGGAGGTGAGCAGTTCTTC
TRBV18	-	-	TRBJ1-5	CASSRTEVGQPQHF	TGTGCCAGCTCACGTACGGAGGTCGGGCAGCCCCAGCATTTT
TRBV5-4	TRBD2	-	TRBJ2-1	CASSSLAGGPSGEQFF	TGTGCCAGCAGCTCTCTAGCGGGGGGGCCTTCGGGTGAGCAGTTCTTC
TRBV6-4	-	medium-sized	TRBJ2-2	CASSAGNTGELFF	TGTGCCAGCAGTGCGGGGAACACCGGGGAGCTGTTTTTT
TRBV19	-	-	TRBJ1-4	CASSPVPVATNEKLFF	TGTGCCAGTAGCCCAGTCCCCGTGGCAACTAATGAAAAACTGTTTTTT
TRBV19	-	-	TRBJ1-1	CASSIRTGRLNTEAFF	TGTGCCAGTAGTATCAGAACAGGGAGGTTGAACACTGAAGCTTTCTTT
TRBV13	-	-	TRBJ1-3	CASSLWIAIYF	TGTGCCAGCAGCTTGTGGATTGCCATATATTTT
TRBV19	TRBD1	-	TRBJ1-4	CASSTPGTGGLTNEKLFF	TGTGCCAGTAGTACCCCCGGGACAGGGGGCCTAACTAATGAAAAACTGTTTTTT
TRBV6-6	-	-	TRBJ1-2	CASSYSEGGYTF	TGTGCCAGCAGTTACTCGGAGGGGGGCTACACCTTC
TRBV7-2	TRBD1	-	TRBJ1-1	CASSQHGQGITEAFF	TGTGCCAGCAGCCAACACGGACAGGGTATCACTGAAGCTTTCTTT
TRBV30	-	-	TRBJ1-1	CAWKQAINTEAFF	TGTGCCTGGAAGCAGGCGATAAACACTGAAGCTTTCTTT
TRBV5-4	TRBD2	-	TRBJ2-3	CASSRTSGVTDTQYF	TGTGCCAGCAGCCGGACTAGCGGGGTAACAGATACGCAGTATTTT
TRBV6-1	-	-	TRBJ2-7	CASSARDPVSYEQYF	TGTGCCAGCAGTGCCCGGGACCCGGTTTCCTACGAGCAGTACTTC
TRBV4-1	-	-	TRBJ1-1	CASSPLEGQGHPEAFF	TGCGCCAGCAGCCCACTAGAGGGGCAGGGTCATCCTGAAGCTTTCTTT
TRBV6-1	TRBD1	-	TRBJ2-7	CASRKGGLSSYEQYF	TGTGCCAGCAGAAAAGGGGGCCTCAGCTCCTACGAGCAGTACTTC
TRBV5-4	-	-	TRBJ1-1	CASSLRGTEAFF	TGTGCCAGCAGCTTGCGGGGGACTGAAGCTTTCTTT